This TCR beta chain comes out of a study of CXCR3-negative and CXCR3-positive naive CD8 T cells. The CDR3 consists of 15 residues. In germline, CDR1 is PRHDT, CDR2 FYEKMQ (reference sequence). The libraries of TRB cDNA were constructed through 5' RACE using UMI labels. TCRdb reprocessed the 5' RACE reads and keeps a single row for each CDR3 protein, giving no DNA. The sample totals under 70,000 distinct CDR3 sequences; its top ten clones hold less than 25%. The chain joins TRBV13 to TRBJ1-2. The TCR sequence derives from a human donor in good health. Some clones in this sample may be carry-over from other donors' samples. The sample comprised memory CD8+ T cells from blood. CDR3 protein: CASSSRGTANYGYTF. The full variable domain, in which reference TRBV13 and TRBJ1-2 provide the parts outside the CDR3, is AAGVIQSPRHLIKEKRETATLKCYPIPRHDTVYWYQQGPGQDPQFLISFYEKMQSDKGSIPDRFSAQQFSDYHSELNMSSLELGDSALYFCASSSRGTANYGYTFGSGTRLTVV.